A selection of T cell receptor beta chains follows, all from one sample in a study of T cell responses to AZD1222 COVID-19 vaccine. Sequenced by immunoSEQ multiplex PCR; TCRdb stores in-frame clones only, minus some. This table has roughly 100,000 clones, roughly nine tenths appearing once. Sequencing was performed on peripheral blood, taken on day 0 of AZD1222 vaccination. These receptors originate from an adult in good health. The CDR3 runs from the conserved cysteine through the conserved F or W. D genes are given only for firm matches. Part of the rows lack a size; the others show once, few, many or a class for expanded clones.

>TRBV9|TRBJ2-7|TRBD2|NA
CASSVVRGLAGDEQYF
TGTGCCAGCAGCGTAGTAAGGGGACTAGCGGGAGACGAGCAGTACTTC
>TRBV6-5|TRBJ2-7|NA|NA
CASSPEPYEQYF
TGTGCCAGCAGCCCAGAACCCTACGAGCAGTACTTC
>TRBV6-6|TRBJ1-6|NA|NA
CASTPEGRHSPLHF
TGTGCCAGCACCCCGGAGGGACGACATTCACCCCTCCACTTT
>TRBV21-1|TRBJ2-3|NA|NA
CASSKLTSGKTDTQYF
TGTGCCAGCAGCAAATTGACTAGCGGGAAGACAGATACGCAGTATTTT
>TRBV28|TRBJ1-5|NA|NA
CASSLLSGIGQPQHF
TGTGCCAGCAGTTTACTGTCAGGGATCGGTCAGCCCCAGCATTTT
>TRBV28|TRBJ2-3|TRBD1|NA
CASSSPLGRDRADTQYF
TGTGCCAGCAGTTCCCCCCTTGGGAGGGACAGGGCAGATACGCAGTATTTT
>TRBV6-4|TRBJ1-5|NA|NA
CASSEGGRGNQPQHF
TGTGCCAGCAGTGAAGGAGGGAGAGGGAATCAGCCCCAGCATTTT
>TRBV7-2|TRBJ2-7|NA|NA
CASSLGSDEQYF
TGTGCCAGCAGCTTAGGGAGCGACGAGCAGTACTTC
>TRBV27|TRBJ1-2|TRBD1|NA
CASRMTGLVNGYTF
TGTGCCAGCAGGATGACAGGGCTTGTGAATGGCTACACCTTC
>TRBV27|TRBJ2-1|NA|NA
CASSLTPRNEQFF
TGTGCCAGCAGTTTAACCCCGAGGAATGAGCAGTTCTTC
>TRBV11-2|TRBJ2-1|TRBD2|NA
CASSFLAGGSYNEQFF
TGTGCCAGCAGCTTTCTAGCGGGGGGCTCCTACAATGAGCAGTTCTTC
>TRBV6-2/TRBV6-3|TRBJ1-1|NA|NA
CASSLPGQNEAFF
TGTGCCAGCAGCCTCCCTGGACAGAATGAAGCTTTCTTT
>TRBV7-8|TRBJ2-7|TRBD2|NA
CASSSGLPYEQYF
TGTGCCAGCAGCTCGGGACTACCTTACGAGCAGTACTTC
>TRBV7-2|TRBJ2-1|NA|once
CASSGLARYNEQFF
TGTGCCAGCAGCGGGCTAGCGCGGTACAATGAGCAGTTCTTC